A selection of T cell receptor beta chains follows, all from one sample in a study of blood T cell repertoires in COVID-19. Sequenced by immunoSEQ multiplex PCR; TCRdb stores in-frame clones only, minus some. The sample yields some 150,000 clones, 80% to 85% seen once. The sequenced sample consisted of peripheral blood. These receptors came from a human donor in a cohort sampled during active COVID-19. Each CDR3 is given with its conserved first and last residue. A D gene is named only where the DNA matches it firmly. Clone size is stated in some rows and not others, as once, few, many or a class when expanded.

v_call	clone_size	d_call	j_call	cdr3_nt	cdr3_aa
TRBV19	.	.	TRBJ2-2	TGTGCCAGTAGTAAGGTACAGGCGAACACCGGGGAGCTGTTTTTT	CASSKVQANTGELFF
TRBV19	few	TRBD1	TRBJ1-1	TGTGCCAGTAGTACCAGACAGGGGCCGTTGAACACTGAAGCTTTCTTT	CASSTRQGPLNTEAFF
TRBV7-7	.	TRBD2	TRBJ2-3	TGTGCTAGCAGCCCGCTAGCGGGGGGGAGCACAGATACGCAGTATTTT	CASSPLAGGSTDTQYF
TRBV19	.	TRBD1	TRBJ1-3	TGTGCCAGTTTCCCGACAGGGCTGAGCTCTGGAAACACCATATATTTT	CASFPTGLSSGNTIYF
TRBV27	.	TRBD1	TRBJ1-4	TGTGCCAGCGGACAGGGGCCGAATGAAAAACTGTTTTTT	CASGQGPNEKLFF
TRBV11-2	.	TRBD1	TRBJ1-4	TGTGCCAGCAGCTTAGGGGGGACAGGAAAACTGTTTTTT	CASSLGGTGKLFF
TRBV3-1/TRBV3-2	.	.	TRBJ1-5	TGTGCCAGCAGCCAAGATCGGGATCAGCCCCAGCATTTT	CASSQDRDQPQHF
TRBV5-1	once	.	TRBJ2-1	TGCGCCAGCGGGGCCTCCTACAATGAGCAGTTCTTC	CASGASYNEQFF
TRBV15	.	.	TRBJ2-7	TGTGCCTCCCAAGCCGGGGTTTCTCGGGGCGAGCAGTACTTC	CASQAGVSRGEQYF
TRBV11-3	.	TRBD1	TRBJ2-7	TGTGCCAGCAGCGCCGGACAGGCCGGGGAGCAGTACTTC	CASSAGQAGEQYF
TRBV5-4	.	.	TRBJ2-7	TGTGCCAGCAGCTTAGGGTCAAAGCGGAACGAGCAGTACTTC	CASSLGSKRNEQYF
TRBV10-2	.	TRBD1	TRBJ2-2	TGCGCCAGCAGTGACCGACAGGGAAACACCGGGGAGCTGTTTTTT	CASSDRQGNTGELFF
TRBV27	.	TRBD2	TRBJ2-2	TGTGCCAGCCGCAGAGCGGGGGGCACCGGGGAGCTGTTTTTT	CASRRAGGTGELFF
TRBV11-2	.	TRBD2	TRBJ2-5	TGTGCCAGCAGCTCAAGACTAGCGGGGGGCCCTCAGTACTTC	CASSSRLAGGPQYF
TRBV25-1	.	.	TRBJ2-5	TGTGCCAGCAGCATCGGGGGTTTAGGGGAGACCCAGTACTTC	CASSIGGLGETQYF
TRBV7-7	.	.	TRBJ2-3	TGTGCTAGCAGCTTGGGGAGACGGCGCACAGATACGCAGTATTTT	CASSLGRRRTDTQYF